The clone carrying this T cell receptor (beta chain) was recorded at least ten times. MiXCR was run by TCRdb on the RT-PCR reads, yielding one entry per CDR3 protein. The sample holds about 780,000 distinct CDR3 sequences, under 20% seen once. This sample stems from a study of response to subunit inactivated influenza vaccine. The CDR3 totals 14 residues. V gave up 3 bases and J gave up 7 bases, with 16 bases separating them. This receptor was taken from a man in his fifties who received an inactivated influenza vaccine. The material sequenced was PBMCs from blood, taken 5 days after vaccination. J is TRBJ2-7 and V is TRBV12-3 or TRBV12-4; D is uncertain. CDR3 sequence: CASSFAGGRREQYF. CDR3 nucleotide sequence: TGTGCCAGCAGTTTTGCTGGCGGCCGAAGGGAGCAGTACTTC.